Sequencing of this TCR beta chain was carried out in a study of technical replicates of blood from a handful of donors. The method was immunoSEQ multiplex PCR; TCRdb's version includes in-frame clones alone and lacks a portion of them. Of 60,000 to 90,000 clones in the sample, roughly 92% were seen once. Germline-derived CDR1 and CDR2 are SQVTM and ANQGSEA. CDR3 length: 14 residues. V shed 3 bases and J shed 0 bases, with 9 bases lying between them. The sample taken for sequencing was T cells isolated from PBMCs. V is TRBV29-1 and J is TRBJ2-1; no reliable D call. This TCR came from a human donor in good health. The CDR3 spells CSVDTNGSYNEQFF. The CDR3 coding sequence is TGCAGCGTTGATACCAACGGCTCCTACAATGAGCAGTTCTTC.